The TCR beta chain under discussion was sequenced for a study of immune heterogeneity within non-small cell lung tumors. Study context: In total, the tumors were 4 squamous cell carcinomas, about ten non-squamous carcinomas and 1 not otherwise specified. Study conclusions and caveats: Some T-cell receptor beta clonotypes occurred at high frequency. These high-frequency clonotypes were largely distinct between individual patients. Tumor sites within a patient were found to share identical dominant CDR3 beta clonotypes, and site-unique high-frequency clones were also present.

Multiplex PCR relied on 32 V and 13 J primers to amplify TCR beta CDR3. One entry per CDR3 protein, called by TCRdb with MiXCR from the multiplex PCR reads. This sample carries more than 9,000 distinct CDR3 sequences, 25% to 30% of them seen once, and the ten largest clones take approximately 8.7%. Germline V gives CDR1 LNHDA, CDR2 SQIVND (reference sequence). This CDR3 has 14 residues. With V trimmed by 4 bases and J by 5 bases, 3 bases remained unmatched. Per sample, approximately 580 ng of bulk tumor genomic DNA was the template used. During surgery, several far-apart biopsies were obtained from every primary tumor. Surgery that was curative in intent was performed on patients with untreated, newly diagnosed non-small cell lung cancer. This clonotype appeared many times. Its antigen is still unknown.

The material sequenced was lung tumor tissue. The TCR was taken from a woman aged 55-75 years with non-small cell lung cancer. The chain couples TRBV19 to TRBJ2-1, with 9 bases identical to TRBD2. The CDR3 DNA follows: TGTGCCAGTAGTAGCCGACTAGCGGACAATGAGCAGTTCTTC. Translated: CASSSRLADNEQFF.